The T cell receptor (beta chain) under discussion was sequenced for a study of regulatory and conventional T cells in RAG deficiency. The sorted regulatory T cells were CD4+, CD25-high and CD127-low, with genomic DNA sequenced. The sample holds one count of this clone. As yet, its antigen is unknown. The study, taken as a whole, reports: Compared with controls, unique Treg TCR beta sequences dropped around 92-fold in Omenn syndrome and CID/AS. In Omenn syndrome, Treg and Tconv repertoires overlapped >75%.

The CDR3 spans 16 residues. Germline V gives CDR1 SGHDT, CDR2 YYEEEE. Trimming took 3 bases from V and 4 from J, leaving 18 bases between them. Clones were sequenced by immunoSEQ multiplex PCR, and TCRdb holds only the in-frame ones, with some missing. The sample has roughly 29,000 clones, around 90% seen once. A further study also used this sample, focusing on regulatory T cells. This second study notes: Primers: 52 TRBV forward and 13 TRBJ reverse. In patients, unique TRB V-J pairs were restricted and V/J usage skewed, especially in Tregs.

This receptor was obtained from a human donor in good health. The sequenced sample was Tregs sorted from blood. The chain combines TRBV5-6 with TRBJ2-3; D call uncertain. This chain's CDR3 is CASSSGFIAYSDTQYF. The CDR3 DNA follows: TGTGCCAGCAGCTCCGGCTTCATTGCATACTCAGATACGCAGTATTTT.